This TCR beta chain was captured by sequencing in a study of shared clonotypes between healthy human individuals. Sequenced by immunoSEQ multiplex PCR; TCRdb stores in-frame clones only, minus some. The table has some 2,400,000 clones, approximately 96% seen once; the top ten hold 0.13%. CD4+ cells yielded CD45RA+ naive and CD45RA-negative memory subsets. The clonotype originates from a man between 18 and 29 years old in good health. The sequenced material came from naive CD4+ T cells sorted from blood. Regarding subset: CD45RA+ positively selected.

The CDR3 sequence is CAWGQTQETQYF. As DNA, the CDR3 is TGTGCCTGGGGACAGACTCAAGAGACCCAGTACTTC. The rearrangement joins TRBV30 to TRBJ2-5, with D tentatively TRBD1 (6 bases). Per germline, CDR1 GTSNPN and CDR2 SVGIG (reference sequence). Trimming stripped 5 bases from V and 2 bases from J, with 9 bases between. This CDR3 has 12 residues.